Listed below are T cell receptor beta chains from one sample, sequenced in a study of shared clonotypes between healthy human individuals. Sequencing used immunoSEQ multiplex PCR; TCRdb keeps in-frame clones, though not all of them. The table lists about 2.3 million clones, about nine tenths of them singletons. Sequenced input: naive CD4+ T cells from PBMCs. The receptors shown here come from a man in his late teens or twenties in good health. Some clones in this sample may be carry-over from other donors' samples. The CDR3 runs from the conserved cysteine through the conserved F or W. D genes are given only for firm matches. For some rows the clone size is stated as once, few or many, or as a class when expanded; others skip it.

d_gene,v_gene,abundance,j_gene,CDR3nt,CDR3aa
-,TRBV6-5,-,TRBJ2-1,TGTGCCAGCAGTTCACCCGGGACCCACCCCCGGGGTGAGCAGTTCTTC,CASSSPGTHPRGEQFF
-,TRBV7-9,-,TRBJ1-1,TGTGCCAGCAGCTTATCCGAACCAGGTGAAGCTTTCTTT,CASSLSEPGEAFF
TRBD2,TRBV28,-,TRBJ2-3,TGTGCCAGCAGTTTACCGCTTGGACTAGCGGGAGGCCCAGATACGCAGTATTTT,CASSLPLGLAGGPDTQYF
TRBD1,TRBV27,once,TRBJ1-4,TGTGCCAGCAGTCCTCAGGGGGCAGGGGAAAAACTGTTTTTT,CASSPQGAGEKLFF
-,TRBV6-6,-,TRBJ2-7,TGTGCCAGCAGTTACCGGGTCAGGTACGAGCAGTACTTC,CASSYRVRYEQYF
-,TRBV15,-,TRBJ2-7,TGTGCCACCAGCAGAGAGGGATATCTGGAGCAGTACTTC,CATSREGYLEQYF
-,TRBV28,-,TRBJ2-1,-,CASSSGTFGAEQFF
-,TRBV6-5,-,TRBJ1-1,TGTGCCAGCAGTTATTTGGGGTTCGGCACTGAAGCTTTCTTT,CASSYLGFGTEAFF
TRBD1,TRBV19,-,TRBJ2-7,TGTGCCAGTAGCAACCTAGGACAGGGCGCCTACGAGCAGTACTTC,CASSNLGQGAYEQYF
TRBD2,TRBV6-1,once,TRBJ2-7,TGTGCCAGCAGTGAAGTGGGGGTGTCCCTAGCGGGAGTCGTCGAGCAGTACTTC,CASSEVGVSLAGVVEQYF
TRBD1,TRBV7-2,-,TRBJ2-7,TGTGCCAGCAGCCTCGGACAGGGTAGCTCCTACGAGCAGTACTTC,CASSLGQGSSYEQYF
-,TRBV7-6,-,TRBJ2-3,TGTGCCAGCAGCCCCCCAAGCGATACGCAGTATTTT,CASSPPSDTQYF
TRBD1,TRBV7-2,-,TRBJ1-2,TGTGCCAGCAGCTCCCGGACAGGAGATGGCTACACCTTC,CASSSRTGDGYTF
-,TRBV6-1,-,TRBJ2-2,TGTGCCAGCAGTGAAGGTGGGCGACCAATCCACGGGGAGCTGTTTTTT,CASSEGGRPIHGELFF
-,TRBV28,-,TRBJ2-7,TGTGCCAGCAGTCCCATGTTGAACGAGCAGTACTTC,CASSPMLNEQYF
TRBD1,TRBV15,-,TRBJ1-1,TGTGCCACCAGCAGAGATCCCCCAGGGGGCACTGAAGCTTTCTTT,CATSRDPPGGTEAFF
-,TRBV5-6,-,TRBJ2-7,TGTGCCAGCAGCCTGGACAGTTCCTATCTGGGCTACGAGCAGTACTTC,CASSLDSSYLGYEQYF
-,TRBV10-2,-,TRBJ2-7,TGCGCCAGCAGGGGAGGGGGGAGCGGAACCTACGAGCAGTACTTC,CASRGGGSGTYEQYF
-,TRBV4-3,-,TRBJ2-1,TGCGCCAGCAGCCAAACGTACCTCGGTGAGCAGTTCTTC,CASSQTYLGEQFF
TRBD1,TRBV6-5,-,TRBJ1-1,TGTGCCAGCAGTTACTCGACGAGGGGGCGAACTGAAGCTTTCTTT,CASSYSTRGRTEAFF
-,TRBV5-8,-,TRBJ2-7,TGTGCCAGCAGCTTGAGTCCAGGATACGAGCAGTACTTC,CASSLSPGYEQYF
-,TRBV7-9,-,TRBJ2-7,TGTGCCAGCAGCACCCCCGACACCTCCTACGAGCAGTACTTC,CASSTPDTSYEQYF
TRBD2,TRBV5-1,-,TRBJ2-2,TGCGCCAGCCGGGTTACTAGCGGGAGTCCCGGGGAGCTGTTTTTT,CASRVTSGSPGELFF
TRBD1,TRBV7-9,-,TRBJ1-2,TGTGCCAGCAGCTTAGGGGACAGGGGTAACTATGGCTACACCTTC,CASSLGDRGNYGYTF
TRBD1,TRBV6-6,-,TRBJ2-5,TGTGCCAGCAGTGACAGGGGCGAGGAGACCCAGTACTTC,CASSDRGEETQYF
-,TRBV5-6,-,TRBJ2-5,TGTGCCAGCAGCTTGGGGCCGTCGGAGACCCAGTACTTC,CASSLGPSETQYF
-,TRBV5-4,-,TRBJ1-1,TGTGCCAGCAGCGCCCCAACACAGGGGAACACTGAAGCTTTCTTT,CASSAPTQGNTEAFF
TRBD1,TRBV5-1,once,TRBJ1-4,TGCGCCAGCAGCTTGGTTACAGGGGGCACGGGTGAAAAACTGTTTTTT,CASSLVTGGTGEKLFF
-,TRBV27,-,TRBJ1-1,TGTGCCAGAGGACAACGGACAGCAAACACTGAAGCTTTCTTT,CARGQRTANTEAFF
-,TRBV19,-,TRBJ2-5,TGTGCCAGTAGTATTGGGCAACTGTCGGGGGTTTACCTAGAGACCCAGTACTTC,CASSIGQLSGVYLETQYF
-,TRBV18,-,TRBJ1-2,TGTGCCAGCTCACAGGGTGGAGAAGGCGGCTACACCTTC,CASSQGGEGGYTF
-,TRBV5-1,-,TRBJ1-3,TGCGCCAGCCAAGGCGGGGGATTGGGAGACACCATATATTTT,CASQGGGLGDTIYF
-,TRBV27,-,TRBJ1-2,TGTGCCAGCAGCGTAATGGTTGGGGGGGCCACATCGATCGTCGATGGCTACACCTTC,CASSVMVGGATSIVDGYTF
-,TRBV7-6,-,TRBJ2-5,TGTGCCAGCAGCTTAGGGAATCAAGAGACCCAGTACTTC,CASSLGNQETQYF
-,TRBV28,-,TRBJ2-1,TGTGCCACTTCTAGGGCTAGTGGGGGATACAATGAGCAGTTCTTC,CATSRASGGYNEQFF
TRBD1,TRBV5-1,-,TRBJ2-1,TGCGCCAGCAGCCAGGGTACAGGGGGCTGGGTTGAGCAGTTCTTC,CASSQGTGGWVEQFF
TRBD2,TRBV5-1,-,TRBJ2-2,TGCGCCAGCAGCTTGGGGACTAGCGGCAACACCGGGGAGCTGTTTTTT,CASSLGTSGNTGELFF
TRBD1,TRBV5-6,-,TRBJ2-7,TGTGCCAGCAGCTGGGACAGGGGATTCTACGAGCAGTACTTC,CASSWDRGFYEQYF
-,TRBV6-1,-,TRBJ2-7,TGTGCCAGCAGTGAATATAGAGGGACACCATCCGGGTTCGGGCAGTACTTC,CASSEYRGTPSGFGQYF
TRBD1,TRBV25-1,-,TRBJ1-2,TGTGCCAGCAGTCGGGACAGGGAGTATGAAGGCTACACCTTC,CASSRDREYEGYTF
TRBD1,TRBV4-1,-,TRBJ2-7,TGCGCCAGCAGCCAAGCACAGGGGAGCTCCTACGAGCAGTACTTC,CASSQAQGSSYEQYF
-,TRBV4-2,-,TRBJ2-7,TGTGCCAGCAGCCTACACCCCTTGATGGCGGCCGCCTACGAGCAGTACTTC,CASSLHPLMAAAYEQYF
-,TRBV7-2,-,TRBJ2-5,TGTGCCAGCAGCGGGGACTGGCAAGAGACCCAGTACTTC,CASSGDWQETQYF
-,TRBV28,-,TRBJ2-7,TGTGCCAGCAGAAAGGACGGAGGCTCCTACGAGCAGTACTTC,CASRKDGGSYEQYF
TRBD2,TRBV5-1,-,TRBJ2-2,TGCGCCAGCAGCTTGGGAGTGGCGGGAGCCGGCACCGGGGAGCTGTTTTTT,CASSLGVAGAGTGELFF
TRBD2,TRBV18,-,TRBJ2-7,TGTGCCAGCTCACCCGTACTAGCGGGAGTTATCTACGAGCAGTACTTC,CASSPVLAGVIYEQYF
-,TRBV5-1,-,TRBJ2-1,TGCGCCAGCAGCACCAAACTAGGGGAATTCTACAATGAGCAGTTCTTC,CASSTKLGEFYNEQFF
-,TRBV5-1,-,TRBJ1-1,TGCGCCAGCAGCTTGGAGGGGCTTGTGAACACTGAAGCTTTCTTT,CASSLEGLVNTEAFF
-,TRBV28,-,TRBJ1-2,TGTGCCAGCAGTCCCCCGCAGACCTATGGCTACACCTTC,CASSPPQTYGYTF
TRBD2,TRBV19,-,TRBJ2-2,TGTGCCAGTCAACCAGAGGGACTAGCGGGAGGACGAAACACCGGGGAGCTGTTTTTT,CASQPEGLAGGRNTGELFF
-,TRBV9,-,TRBJ2-3,TGTGCCAGCAGCGTAGGTCTCGGCGTTCCCACAGATACGCAGTATTTT,CASSVGLGVPTDTQYF
-,TRBV27,-,TRBJ1-1,TGTGCCAGCAGTTTATCCGGTGGGAGGATGAACACTGAAGCTTTCTTT,CASSLSGGRMNTEAFF
-,TRBV28,-,TRBJ1-4,TGTGCCAGCAGTTTGGTAAGGGGCTGGGAAAAACTGTTTTTT,CASSLVRGWEKLFF
-,TRBV29-1,-,TRBJ1-4,TGCAGCGCCGGATTAGGACCAACTAATGAAAAACTGTTTTTT,CSAGLGPTNEKLFF
-,TRBV28,-,TRBJ2-2,TGTGCCAGCAGCCCTGGGGGACTGGAGAAAAACGGGGAGCTGTTTTTT,CASSPGGLEKNGELFF
TRBD2,TRBV6-6,once,TRBJ2-7,TGTGCCAGCAGGCCGAGCGGGGGTTCCTACGAGCAGTACTTC,CASRPSGGSYEQYF
TRBD1,TRBV6-5,-,TRBJ1-5,TGTGCCAGCAGTTCCAAAGGGGGCGCCGGGAATCAGCCCCAGCATTTT,CASSSKGGAGNQPQHF
-,TRBV6-5,-,TRBJ2-7,TGTGCCAGCCACAGGGCTACCTTCGACTACGAGCAGTACTTC,CASHRATFDYEQYF